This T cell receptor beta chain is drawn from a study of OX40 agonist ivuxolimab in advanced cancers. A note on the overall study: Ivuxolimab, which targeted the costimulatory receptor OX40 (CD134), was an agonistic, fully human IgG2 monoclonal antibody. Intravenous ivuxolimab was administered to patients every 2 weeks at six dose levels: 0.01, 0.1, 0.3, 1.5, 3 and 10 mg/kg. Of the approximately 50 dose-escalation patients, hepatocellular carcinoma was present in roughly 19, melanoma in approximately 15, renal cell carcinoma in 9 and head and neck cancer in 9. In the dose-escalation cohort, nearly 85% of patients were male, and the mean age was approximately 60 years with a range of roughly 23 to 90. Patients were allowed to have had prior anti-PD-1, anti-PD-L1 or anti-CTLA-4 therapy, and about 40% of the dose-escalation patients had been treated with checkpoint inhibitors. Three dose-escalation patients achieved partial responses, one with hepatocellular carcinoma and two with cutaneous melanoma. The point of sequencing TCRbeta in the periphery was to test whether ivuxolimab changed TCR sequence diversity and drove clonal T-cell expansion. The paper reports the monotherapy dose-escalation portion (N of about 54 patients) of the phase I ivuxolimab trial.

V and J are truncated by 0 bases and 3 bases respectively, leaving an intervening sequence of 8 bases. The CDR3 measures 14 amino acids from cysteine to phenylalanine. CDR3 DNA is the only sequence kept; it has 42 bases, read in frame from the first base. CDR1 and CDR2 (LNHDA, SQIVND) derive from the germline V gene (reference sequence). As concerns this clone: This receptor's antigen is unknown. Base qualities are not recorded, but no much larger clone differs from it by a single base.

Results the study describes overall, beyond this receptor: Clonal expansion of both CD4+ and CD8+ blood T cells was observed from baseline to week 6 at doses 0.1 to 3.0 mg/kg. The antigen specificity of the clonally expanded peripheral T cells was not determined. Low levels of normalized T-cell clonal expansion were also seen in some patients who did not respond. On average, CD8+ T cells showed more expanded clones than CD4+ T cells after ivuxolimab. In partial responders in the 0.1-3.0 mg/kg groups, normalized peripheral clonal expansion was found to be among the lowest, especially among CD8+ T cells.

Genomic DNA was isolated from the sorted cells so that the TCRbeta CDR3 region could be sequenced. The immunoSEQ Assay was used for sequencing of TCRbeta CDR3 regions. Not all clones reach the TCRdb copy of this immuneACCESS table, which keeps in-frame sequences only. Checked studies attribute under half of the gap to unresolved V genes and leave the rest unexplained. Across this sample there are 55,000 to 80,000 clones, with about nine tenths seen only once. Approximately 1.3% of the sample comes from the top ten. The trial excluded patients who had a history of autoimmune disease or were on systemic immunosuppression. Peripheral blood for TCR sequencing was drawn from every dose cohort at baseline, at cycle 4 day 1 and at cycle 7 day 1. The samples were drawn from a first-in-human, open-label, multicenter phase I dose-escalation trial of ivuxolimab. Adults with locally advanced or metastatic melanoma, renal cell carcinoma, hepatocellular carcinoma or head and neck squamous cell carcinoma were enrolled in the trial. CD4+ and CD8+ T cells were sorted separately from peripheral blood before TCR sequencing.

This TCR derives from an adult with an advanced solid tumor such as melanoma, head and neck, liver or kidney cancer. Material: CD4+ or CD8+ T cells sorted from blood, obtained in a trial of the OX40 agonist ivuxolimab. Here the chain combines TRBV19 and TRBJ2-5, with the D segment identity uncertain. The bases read TGTGCCAGTAGTATAGATGGGGTAAAAGAGACCCAGTACTTC. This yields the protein CASSIDGVKETQYF.